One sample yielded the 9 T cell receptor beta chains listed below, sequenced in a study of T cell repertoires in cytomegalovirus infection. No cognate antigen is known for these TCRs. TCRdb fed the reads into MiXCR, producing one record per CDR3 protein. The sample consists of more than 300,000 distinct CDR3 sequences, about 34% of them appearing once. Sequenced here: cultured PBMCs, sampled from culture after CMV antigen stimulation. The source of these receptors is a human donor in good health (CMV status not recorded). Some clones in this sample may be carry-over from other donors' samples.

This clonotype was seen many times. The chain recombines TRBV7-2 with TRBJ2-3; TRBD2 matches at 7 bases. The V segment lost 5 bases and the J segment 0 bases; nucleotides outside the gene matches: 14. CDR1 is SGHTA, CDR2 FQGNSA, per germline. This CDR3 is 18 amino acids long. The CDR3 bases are TGTGCCAGCAGCCACCACTTCCTAGCGGAGGCTAGCACAGATACGCAGTATTTT. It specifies CASSHHFLAEASTDTQYF.

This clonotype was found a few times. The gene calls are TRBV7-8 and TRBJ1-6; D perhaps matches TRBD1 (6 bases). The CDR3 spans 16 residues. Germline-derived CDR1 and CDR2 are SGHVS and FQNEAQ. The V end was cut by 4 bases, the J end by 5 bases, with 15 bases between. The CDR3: CASSSHGTLNNSPLHF. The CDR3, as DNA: TGTGCCAGCAGCTCGCACGGGACACTAAATAATTCACCCCTCCACTTT.

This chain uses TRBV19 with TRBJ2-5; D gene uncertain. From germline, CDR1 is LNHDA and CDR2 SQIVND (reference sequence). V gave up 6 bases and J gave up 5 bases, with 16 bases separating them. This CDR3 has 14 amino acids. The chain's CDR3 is CASSNQDGGETQYF. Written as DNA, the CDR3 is TGTGCCAGTAGCAACCAGGACGGTGGGGAGACCCAGTACTTC.

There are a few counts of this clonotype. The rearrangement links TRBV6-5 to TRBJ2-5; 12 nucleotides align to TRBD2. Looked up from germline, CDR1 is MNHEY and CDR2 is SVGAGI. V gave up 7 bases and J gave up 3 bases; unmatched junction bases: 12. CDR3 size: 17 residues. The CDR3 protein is CASTQLAGGGGKETQYF. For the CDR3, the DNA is TGTGCCAGCACACAACTAGCGGGAGGAGGAGGGAAAGAGACCCAGTACTTC.

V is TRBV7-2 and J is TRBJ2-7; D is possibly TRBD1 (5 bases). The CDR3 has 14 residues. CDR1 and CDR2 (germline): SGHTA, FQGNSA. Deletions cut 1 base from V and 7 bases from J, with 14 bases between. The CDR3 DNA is TGTGCCAGCAGCTTAGTTTATAGCAGGGCAGAGCAGTACTTC. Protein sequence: CASSLVYSRAEQYF.

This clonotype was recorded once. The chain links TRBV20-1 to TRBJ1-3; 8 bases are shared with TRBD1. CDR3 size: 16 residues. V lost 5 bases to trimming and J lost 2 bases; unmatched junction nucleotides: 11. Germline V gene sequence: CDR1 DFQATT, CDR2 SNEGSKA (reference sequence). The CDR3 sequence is CSAGNRQGTTGNTIYF. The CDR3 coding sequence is TGCAGTGCTGGGAACAGACAGGGGACGACTGGAAACACCATATATTTT.

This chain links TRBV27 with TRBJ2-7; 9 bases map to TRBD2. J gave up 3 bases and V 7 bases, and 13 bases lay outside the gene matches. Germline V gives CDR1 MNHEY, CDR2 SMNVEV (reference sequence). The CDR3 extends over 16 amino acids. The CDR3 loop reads CASIPGTRGRDYEQYV. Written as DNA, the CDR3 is TGTGCCAGCATCCCCGGGACGCGCGGGAGGGACTACGAGCAGTACGTC.

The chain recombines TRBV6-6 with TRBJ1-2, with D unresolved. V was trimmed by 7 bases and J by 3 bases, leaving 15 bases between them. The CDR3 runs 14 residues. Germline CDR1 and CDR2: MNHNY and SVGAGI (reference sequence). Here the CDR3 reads CASIRSGGDYGYTF. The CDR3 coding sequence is TGTGCCAGCATCCGGTCAGGCGGGGACTATGGCTACACCTTC.

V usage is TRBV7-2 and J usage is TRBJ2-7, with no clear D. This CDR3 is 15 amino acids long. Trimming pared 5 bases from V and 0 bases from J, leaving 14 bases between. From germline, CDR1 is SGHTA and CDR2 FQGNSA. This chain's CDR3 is CASSLYTLGSYEQYF. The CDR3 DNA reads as TGTGCCAGCAGCCTATATACGTTGGGCTCCTACGAGCAGTACTTC. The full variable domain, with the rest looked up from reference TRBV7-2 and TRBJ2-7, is GAGVSQSPSNKVTEKGKDVELRCDPISGHTALYWYRQSLGQGLEFLIYFQGNSAPDKSGLPSDRFSAERTGGSVSTLTIQRTQQEDSAVYLCASSLYTLGSYEQYFGPGTRLTVT.